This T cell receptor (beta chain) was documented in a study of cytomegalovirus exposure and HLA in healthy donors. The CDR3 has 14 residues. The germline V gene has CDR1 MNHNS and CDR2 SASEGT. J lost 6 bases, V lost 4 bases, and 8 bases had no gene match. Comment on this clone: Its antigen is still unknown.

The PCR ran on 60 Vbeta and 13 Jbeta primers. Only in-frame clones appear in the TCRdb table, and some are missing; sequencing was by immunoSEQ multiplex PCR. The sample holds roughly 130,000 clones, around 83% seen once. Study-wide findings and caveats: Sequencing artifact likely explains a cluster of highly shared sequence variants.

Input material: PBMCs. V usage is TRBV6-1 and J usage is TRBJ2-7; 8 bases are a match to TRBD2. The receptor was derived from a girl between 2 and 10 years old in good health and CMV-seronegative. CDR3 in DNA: TGTGCCAGCAGTGTGGTTGACAGCGGGAGCGAGCAGTACTTC. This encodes CASSVVDSGSEQYF.